The T cell receptor beta chain described here comes from a study of cytomegalovirus exposure and HLA in healthy donors. Study results and caveats: A later analysis, which compared TCR beta chains of equal frequency, found the HLA-associated ones more clonally expanded.

Germline-derived CDR1 and CDR2 are SQVTM and ANQGSEA. The ends lost 8 bases at V and 6 bases at J; junction bases unmatched: 5. CDR3 size: 11 residues. PCR primers comprised 60 Vbeta and 13 Jbeta primers. The data were produced by immunoSEQ multiplex PCR, yet TCRdb's version contains in-frame clones alone and is incomplete. Of approximately 220,000 clones listed, approximately 80% are singletons. About this clone itself: Its antigen is unidentified.

The clonotype comes from a man aged 30 to 39 in good health and CMV-seronegative. This chain connects TRBV29-1 to TRBJ1-2; 8 positions agree with TRBD1. The sample consisted of PBMCs. Written as DNA, the CDR3 is TGCAGCTTCCGGACAGGGAATGGCTACACCTTC. It translates to CSFRTGNGYTF.